The clone carrying this T cell receptor (beta chain) was seen a handful of times. The antigen is not known. The sample originates from a study of blood T cells in healthy people across ages. General study results and limits: Estimates drawn from one million T cells were deemed to understate diversity.

Then a second PCR, running roughly 7 to 11 cycles, was carried out with a sample-barcoded 5' primer and a J-beta primer mix. Each CDR3 protein is one row after TCRdb ran MiXCR on the 5' RACE reads. The sample lists about 600,000 distinct CDR3 sequences; 47% were seen once. The sequence was obtained from a man older than 75 in good health. The specimen was blood.

The CDR3 nucleotides are TGTGCCAGCCGCCGGGACCAGACCGAGCAGTACTTC. Amino acids: CASRRDQTEQYF. The chain is built from TRBV7-9 and TRBJ2-5; D might be TRBD1 or TRBD2, each matching 5 bases. The closer fit of TRBJ2-7 to the DNA end suggests the J call may be wrong. The length of the CDR3 is 12 residues. Germline-derived CDR1 and CDR2 are SEHNR and FQNEAQ (reference sequence).